The clone carrying this TCR beta chain was seen ten or more times. These data come from a study of radiation and T cells in renal cell carcinoma. Sequenced by immunoSEQ multiplex PCR; TCRdb stores in-frame clones only, minus some. The sample shows tens of thousands of clones, about 80% of them seen only once. Time point defined: blood 2 weeks post-SBRT. Sample treatment: 15 Gy SBRT to primary tumor, nephrectomy 4 weeks later. Between the trimmed V and J ends, which lost 5 bases and 4 bases, there was a span of 12 bases. The CDR3 is 14 residues long. The germline CDR1 and CDR2 sequences are MGHDK and SYGVNS.

The sequence was collected from a woman aged 70-85 years with renal cell carcinoma. This chain links TRBV25-1 with TRBJ1-3; D is undetermined. Specimen: blood, collected from a patient whose treatment included radiotherapy and nephrectomy. CDR3 residues: CASSPPQAGNTIYF. CDR3 coding DNA: TGTGCCAGCAGTCCACCCCAGGCAGGAAACACCATATATTTT.